Detailed here is one TCR beta chain. Its antigen target is currently unknown. No much larger clonotype is one base removed from it; base qualities were not supplied. TCRbeta CDR3 regions were amplified from genomic DNA using the immunoSEQ Assay, a bias-controlled multiplex PCR. In the source study's methods: The number of nucleated cells in each sample was estimated from the amplification of reference gene primers within the assay. To quantify the absolute abundance of each unique TCRbeta CDR3 rearrangement, sequence reads were collapsed and filtered. Productive Simpson clonality was computed per sample as the square root of Simpson's diversity index over productive rearrangements. TCRdb limited this immuneACCESS table to in-frame rearrangements with V and J called. A share of clones is missing; checked studies link under half to unresolved V genes, and the rest is unexplained. V and J calls and clone size come straight from that table; D and trimming were deduced from the DNA. The sample includes 66,000 or so clones, with over 75% observed a single time. About 9.8% of the sample rests with the top ten.

The record originates from a study of blood T cell repertoires in COVID-19 (dated by TCRdb to the early 2020s). With regard to the full study: Collaborator samples came from the United States, Italy and Spain and covered acute and convalescent phases of COVID-19. The material from the prospective study consisted of cDNA or gDNA derived from T cells, B-cell-depleted T cells, or PBMCs. Subjects who had been exposed to COVID-19, were actively infected with it, or had recovered from it provided the deeply sampled blood TCRbeta repertoires that made up the dataset. The repertoires were released in a freely available public database meant as a resource for research on the immune response to SARS-CoV-2. Samples came from the ongoing ImmuneRACE study (first 160 participants) plus 1,254 subjects from 6 global collaborators. A de-identified subject ID, COVID-19 status, age in years and sex were almost always included in the sample metadata. Where HLA class I and class II types were available, the types were taken from metadata supplied by the sample provider, not from assay-based typing. Results and caveats for the whole study, not just this receptor: How much clinical and demographic metadata was included differed by source and by participant, and the metadata was provided uncurated.

From cysteine to phenylalanine, the CDR3 is 15 amino acids long. The CDR3 DNA has 45 bases and is translated from base 1. V is pruned by 4 bases and J by 7 bases, leaving 7 bases of the junction without a gene match. From the germline V gene (reference sequence), CDR1 is SEHNR and CDR2 is FQNEAQ. Whole blood was collected in K2EDTA tubes by collaborating institutions according to the institutions' own protocols. For TCRbeta analysis, collaborators shipped samples as frozen whole blood, isolated PBMCs, or DNA extracted from either of those sample types. Specimen: peripheral blood. The TCR was taken from a human donor in a cohort sampled during active COVID-19. The chain is assembled from TRBV7-9 and TRBJ1-6, with TRBD1 identical over 7 junction bases. This receptor has the CDR3 CASSSSDRANSPLHF. The nucleotide sequence is given as TGTGCCAGCAGCTCCTCAGACAGGGCGAATTCACCCCTCCACTTT.